This T cell receptor (beta chain) was found in a study of T-cell memory formation after mild COVID-19. With regard to this clonotype: Its antigen is undetermined.

Findings of the study overall: The study detected some responding clones in pre-infection memory, suggesting cross-reactive memory joined. CD4+ contracting clones lay mainly in CM and EM, CD8+ ones in EMRA. Later expanders leaned toward CD4+, whereas clones contracting from day 15 to 85 were balanced CD4/CD8.

V was clipped by 7 bases and J by 5 bases; unmatched bases: 15. Per germline, CDR1 SEHNR and CDR2 FQNEAQ (reference sequence). The CDR3 extends over 16 amino acids. TCRdb called the 5' RACE reads again in MiXCR, with one record for every CDR3 protein. This sample has under 300,000 distinct CDR3 sequences, with roughly 18% found just once. The chain uses TRBV7-9 and TRBJ2-3; 7 bases fit TRBD2. Sequencing was carried out using PBMCs or a T cell subset sorted from them (not recorded which). The TCR comes from a man aged 18 to 29 who had mild COVID-19 (a few samples of this study predate the infection). Cell type and time point are not known. For the CDR3, the DNA is TGTGCCAGCACTGAGGGAGTGGGACTATGGGGAGATACGCAGTATTTT. Encoded protein: CASTEGVGLWGDTQYF.